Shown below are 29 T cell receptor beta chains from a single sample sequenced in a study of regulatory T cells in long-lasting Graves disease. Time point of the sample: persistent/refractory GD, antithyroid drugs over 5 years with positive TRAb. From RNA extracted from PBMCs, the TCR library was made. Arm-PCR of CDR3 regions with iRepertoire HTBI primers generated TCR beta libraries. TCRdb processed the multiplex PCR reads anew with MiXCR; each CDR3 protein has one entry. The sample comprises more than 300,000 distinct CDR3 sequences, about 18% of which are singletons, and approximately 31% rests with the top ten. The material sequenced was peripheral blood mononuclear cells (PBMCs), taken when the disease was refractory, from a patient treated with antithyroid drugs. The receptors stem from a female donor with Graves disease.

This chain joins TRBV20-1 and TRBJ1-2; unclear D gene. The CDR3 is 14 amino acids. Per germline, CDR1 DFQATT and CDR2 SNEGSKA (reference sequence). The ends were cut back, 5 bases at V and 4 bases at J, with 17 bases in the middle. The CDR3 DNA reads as TGCAGTGCTGAAACCCGGTGGCCACCCTATGGCTACACCTTC. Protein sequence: CSAETRWPPYGYTF.

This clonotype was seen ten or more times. Here the CDR3 reads CASRGGTYYEQYF. CDR3 DNA: TGTGCCAGCAGGGGCGGTACCTACTACGAGCAGTACTTC. The chain employs TRBV12-3 or TRBV12-4 and TRBJ2-7; no definite D call. This CDR3 is built from 13 residues. Trimming took off 6 bases at V and 3 bases at J, with 12 bases between the two ends.

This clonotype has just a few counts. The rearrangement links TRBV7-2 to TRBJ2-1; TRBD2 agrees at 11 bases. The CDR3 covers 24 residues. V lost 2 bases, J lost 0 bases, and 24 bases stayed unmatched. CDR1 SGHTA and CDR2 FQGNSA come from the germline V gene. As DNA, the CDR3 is TGTGCCAGCAGCTTATGGTATCGGCTAGCGGGGGGCCCTCACATTCCGAGCTCCTACAATGAGCAGTTCTTC. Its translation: CASSLWYRLAGGPHIPSSYNEQFF.

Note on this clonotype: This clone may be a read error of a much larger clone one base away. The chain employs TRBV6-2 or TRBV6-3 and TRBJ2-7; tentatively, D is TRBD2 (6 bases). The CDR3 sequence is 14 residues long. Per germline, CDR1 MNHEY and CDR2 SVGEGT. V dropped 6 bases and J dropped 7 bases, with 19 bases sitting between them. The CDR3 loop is CASSGGPAAREQYF. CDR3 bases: TGTGCCAGCAGCGGGGGACCAGCGGCTAGGGAGCAGTACTTC.

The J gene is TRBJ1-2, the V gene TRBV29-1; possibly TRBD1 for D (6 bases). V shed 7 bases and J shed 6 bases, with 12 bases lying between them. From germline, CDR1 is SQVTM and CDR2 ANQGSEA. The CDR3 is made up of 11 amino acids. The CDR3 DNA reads TGCAGCGCTCAGGGGTCGGATGGCTACACCTTC. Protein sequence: CSAQGSDGYTF.

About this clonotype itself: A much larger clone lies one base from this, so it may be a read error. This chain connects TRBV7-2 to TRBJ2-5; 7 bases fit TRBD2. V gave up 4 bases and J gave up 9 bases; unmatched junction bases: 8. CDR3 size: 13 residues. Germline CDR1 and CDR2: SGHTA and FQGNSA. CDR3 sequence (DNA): TGTGCCAGCAGCTCCCAGTGGGGGAGGGCCCAGTACTTC. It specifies CASSSQWGRAQYF.

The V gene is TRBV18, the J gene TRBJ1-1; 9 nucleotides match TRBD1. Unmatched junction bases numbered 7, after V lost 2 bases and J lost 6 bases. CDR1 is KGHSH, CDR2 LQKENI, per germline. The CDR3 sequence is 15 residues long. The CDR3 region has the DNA TGTGCCAGCTCACCATTTCGGGACAGGGACCCTGAAGCTTTCTTT. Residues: CASSPFRDRDPEAFF.

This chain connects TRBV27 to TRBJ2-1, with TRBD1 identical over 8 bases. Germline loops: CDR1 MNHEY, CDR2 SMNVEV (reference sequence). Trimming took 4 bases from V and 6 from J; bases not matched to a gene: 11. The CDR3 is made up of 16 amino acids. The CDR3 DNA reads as TGTGCCAGCAGTTGGTGGCCGGACAGGGAGGCCAATGAGCAGTTCTTC. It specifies CASSWWPDREANEQFF.

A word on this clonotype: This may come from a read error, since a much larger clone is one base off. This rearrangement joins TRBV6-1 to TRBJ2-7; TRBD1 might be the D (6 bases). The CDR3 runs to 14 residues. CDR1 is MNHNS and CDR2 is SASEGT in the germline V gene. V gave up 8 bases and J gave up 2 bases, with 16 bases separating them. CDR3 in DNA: TGTGCCAGCGGTCTAGGGGGAAGCCCCTACGAGCAGTACTTC. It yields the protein CASGLGGSPYEQYF.

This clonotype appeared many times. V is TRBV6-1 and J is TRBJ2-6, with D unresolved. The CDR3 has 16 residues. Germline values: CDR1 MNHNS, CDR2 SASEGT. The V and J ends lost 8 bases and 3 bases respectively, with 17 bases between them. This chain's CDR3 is CASAPQARRGANVLTF. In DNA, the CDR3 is TGTGCCAGCGCGCCTCAGGCACGTCGTGGGGCCAACGTCCTGACTTTC.

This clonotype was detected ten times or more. The CDR3 loop is CASNDGGFYEQYF. CDR3 bases: TGTGCCAGCAACGACGGGGGATTCTACGAGCAGTACTTC. The gene calls are TRBV2 and TRBJ2-7, with a possible D match to TRBD2 (6 bases). Trimming stripped 7 bases from V and 3 bases from J, with 13 bases between. Germline V gene lookup returns CDR1 SNHLY and CDR2 FYNNEI. The CDR3 consists of 13 residues.

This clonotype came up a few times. CDR3 sequence: CASSPLAEGQPQHF. The CDR3 region has the DNA TGTGCCAGCAGTCCCCTGGCGGAGGGACAGCCCCAGCATTTT. The rearrangement links TRBV28 to TRBJ1-5; D not certain. V lost 5 bases and J lost 7, with 15 bases in between. The V gene's germline CDR1 is MDHEN and CDR2 SYDVKM. CDR3 length equals 14 residues.

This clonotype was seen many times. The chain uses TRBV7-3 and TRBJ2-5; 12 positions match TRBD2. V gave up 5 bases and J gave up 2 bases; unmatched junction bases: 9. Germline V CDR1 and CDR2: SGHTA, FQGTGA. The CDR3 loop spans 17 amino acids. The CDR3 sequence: CASSTPSGGDLQETQYF. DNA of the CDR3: TGTGCCAGCAGCACACCTAGCGGGGGGGACTTACAAGAGACCCAGTACTTC.

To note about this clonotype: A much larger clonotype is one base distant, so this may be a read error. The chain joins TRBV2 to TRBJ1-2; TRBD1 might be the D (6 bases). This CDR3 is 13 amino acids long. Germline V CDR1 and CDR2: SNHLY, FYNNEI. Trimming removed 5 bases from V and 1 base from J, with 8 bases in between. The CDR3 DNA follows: TGTGCCAGCAGTACGGACAGTAACTATGGCTACACCTTC. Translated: CASSTDSNYGYTF.

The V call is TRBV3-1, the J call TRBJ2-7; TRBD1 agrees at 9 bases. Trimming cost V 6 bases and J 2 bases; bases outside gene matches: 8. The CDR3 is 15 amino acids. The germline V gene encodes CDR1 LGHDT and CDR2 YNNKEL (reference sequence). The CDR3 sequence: CASSFGTGTTYEQYF. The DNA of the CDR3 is TGTGCCAGCAGTTTTGGGACAGGGACCACCTACGAGCAGTACTTC.

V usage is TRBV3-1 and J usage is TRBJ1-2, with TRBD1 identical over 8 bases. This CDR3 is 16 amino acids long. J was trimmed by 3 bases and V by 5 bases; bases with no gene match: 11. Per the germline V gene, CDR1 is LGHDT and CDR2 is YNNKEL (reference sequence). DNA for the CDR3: TGTGCCAGCAGCTTCCGACCCGGGACAGGCGACTATGGCTACACCTTC. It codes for CASSFRPGTGDYGYTF. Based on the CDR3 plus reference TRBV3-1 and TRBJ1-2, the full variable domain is DTAVSQTPKYLVTQMGNDKSIKCEQNLGHDTMYWYKQDSKKFLKIMFSYNNKELIINETVPNRFSPKSPDKAHLNLHINSLELGDSAVYFCASSFRPGTGDYGYTFGSGTRLTVV.

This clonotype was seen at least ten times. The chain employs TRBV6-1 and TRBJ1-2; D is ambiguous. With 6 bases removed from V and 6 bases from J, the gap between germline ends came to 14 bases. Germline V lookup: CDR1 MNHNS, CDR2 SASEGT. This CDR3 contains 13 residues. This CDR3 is CASREQEGNGYTF. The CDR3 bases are TGTGCCAGCAGGGAACAAGAAGGCAATGGCTACACCTTC.

The CDR3 loop reads CASSPDGGGNTIYF. The CDR3 coding sequence is TGTGCCAGCTCACCAGACGGAGGAGGAAACACCATATATTTT. V gene TRBV18 combines with J gene TRBJ1-3, with D hard to call. V was trimmed by 2 bases and J by 4 bases, leaving 9 bases between them. Per germline, CDR1 KGHSH and CDR2 LQKENI. This CDR3 region has 14 residues.

The DNA of the CDR3 is TGTGCCAGCAGTTCCCTGGGGGGTCCGAACACCGGGGAGCTGTTTTTT. Translating gives CASSSLGGPNTGELFF. The chain employs TRBV27 and TRBJ2-2; tentative D call: TRBD2 (6 bases). V shed 4 bases and J shed 0 bases, with 12 bases lying between them. The CDR3 is made up of 16 amino acids. The germline V gene encodes CDR1 MNHEY and CDR2 SMNVEV (reference sequence).

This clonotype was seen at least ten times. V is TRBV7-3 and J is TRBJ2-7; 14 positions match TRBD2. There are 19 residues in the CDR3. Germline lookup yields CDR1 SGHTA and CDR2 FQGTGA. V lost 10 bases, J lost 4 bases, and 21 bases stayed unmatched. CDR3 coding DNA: TGTGCCAACGGGACTAGCGGGAGATGGGGGGAAGGCTCGGGTTACGAGCAGTACTTC. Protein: CANGTSGRWGEGSGYEQYF.

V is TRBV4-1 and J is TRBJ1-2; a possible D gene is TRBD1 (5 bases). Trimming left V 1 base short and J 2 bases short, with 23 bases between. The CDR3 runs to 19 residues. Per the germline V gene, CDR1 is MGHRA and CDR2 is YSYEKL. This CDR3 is CASSQVTQGKRLHNYGYTF. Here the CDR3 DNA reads TGCGCCAGCAGCCAAGTAACGCAGGGAAAGCGCCTCCACAACTATGGCTACACCTTC.

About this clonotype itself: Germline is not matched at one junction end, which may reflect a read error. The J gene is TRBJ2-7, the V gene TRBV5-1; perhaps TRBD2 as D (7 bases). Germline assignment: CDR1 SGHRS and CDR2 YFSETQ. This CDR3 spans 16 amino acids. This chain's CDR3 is CASSPIAGGRIYEQHF. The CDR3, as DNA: TGCGCCAGCAGCCCCATTGCCGGGGGGCGCATCTACGAGCAGCACTTC.

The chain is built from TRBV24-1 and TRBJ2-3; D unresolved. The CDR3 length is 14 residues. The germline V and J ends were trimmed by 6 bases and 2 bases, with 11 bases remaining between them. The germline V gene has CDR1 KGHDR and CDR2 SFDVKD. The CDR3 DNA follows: TGTGCCACCAGTCTGGGCAGATACACAGATACGCAGTATTTT. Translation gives CATSLGRYTDTQYF.

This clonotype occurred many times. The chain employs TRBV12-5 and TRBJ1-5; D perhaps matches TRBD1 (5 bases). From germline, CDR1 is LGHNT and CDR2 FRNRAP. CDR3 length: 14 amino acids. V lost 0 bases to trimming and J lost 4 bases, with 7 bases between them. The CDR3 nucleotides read TGTGCTAGTGGTTTGGTGGGGCAGAATCAGCCCCAGCATTTT. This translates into CASGLVGQNQPQHF.

Here the CDR3 reads CASSYRGLYEQYF. CDR3 sequence (DNA): TGTGCCAGCAGCTACAGGGGCCTCTACGAGCAGTACTTC. The chain joins TRBV3-1 to TRBJ2-7; 7 bases align to TRBD1. This CDR3 region has 13 residues. J lost 3 bases, V lost 5 bases, and 4 bases had no gene match. Germline V CDR1 and CDR2: LGHDT, YNNKEL (reference sequence).

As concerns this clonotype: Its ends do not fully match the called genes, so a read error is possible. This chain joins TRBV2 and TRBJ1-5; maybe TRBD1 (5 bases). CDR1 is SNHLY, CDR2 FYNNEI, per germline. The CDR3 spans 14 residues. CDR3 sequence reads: CASSEGTTNQPRHF. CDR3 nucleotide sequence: TGTGCCAGCAGTGAAGGGACAACAAATCAGCCCCGGCATTTC.

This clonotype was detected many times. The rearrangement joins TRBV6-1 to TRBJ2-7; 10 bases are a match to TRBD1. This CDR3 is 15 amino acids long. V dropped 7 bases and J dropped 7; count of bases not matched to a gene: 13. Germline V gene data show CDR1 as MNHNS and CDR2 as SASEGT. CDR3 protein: CASTHTGTGAGEQYF. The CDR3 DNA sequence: TGTGCCAGCACCCACACCGGGACAGGGGCCGGGGAGCAGTACTTC.

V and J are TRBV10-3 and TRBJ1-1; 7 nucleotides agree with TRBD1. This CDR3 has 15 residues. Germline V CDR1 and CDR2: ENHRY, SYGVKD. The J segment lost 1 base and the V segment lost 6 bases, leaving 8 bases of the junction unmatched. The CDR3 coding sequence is TGTGCCATCAGCCCCGGGACAGTGTCGAACACTGAAGCTTTCTTT. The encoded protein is CAISPGTVSNTEAFF.

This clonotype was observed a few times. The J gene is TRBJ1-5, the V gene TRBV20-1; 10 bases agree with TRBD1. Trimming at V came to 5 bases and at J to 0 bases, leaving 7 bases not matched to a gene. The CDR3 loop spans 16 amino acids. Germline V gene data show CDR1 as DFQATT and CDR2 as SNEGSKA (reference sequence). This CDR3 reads CSAVGQGMNSNQPQHF. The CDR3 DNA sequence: TGCAGTGCTGTGGGACAGGGGATGAATAGCAATCAGCCCCAGCATTTT.